The next 21 T cell receptor beta chains were all read from a single sample in a study of blood T cells in healthy people across ages. Combining a sample-barcoded 5' primer with a J-beta primer mix, a second PCR ran for roughly 7 to 12 cycles. TCRdb reprocessed the 5' RACE reads with MiXCR, giving one entry per CDR3 protein. The repertoire has some 1.4 million distinct CDR3 sequences, approximately 40% of them found once; the top ten carry 7.9%. Sequenced input: blood. The receptor set was obtained from a woman younger than 35 in good health.

This clonotype was seen only a few times. V is TRBV12-3 or TRBV12-4 and J is TRBJ1-2, with D possibly matching TRBD1 (5 bases). There are 13 residues in the CDR3. Trimming took off 10 bases at V and 4 bases at J, with 16 bases between the two ends. The CDR3 DNA is TGTGCCACACACTACGGGGGGTCCTATGGCTACACCTTC. This translates into CATHYGGSYGYTF.

The rearrangement joins TRBV5-1 to TRBJ2-3; no clear D. This CDR3 is built from 14 residues. Germline V CDR1 and CDR2: SGHRS, YFSETQ. V shed 6 bases and J shed 1 base, with 12 bases lying between them. The CDR3 DNA reads as TGCGCCAGCAAGCCCCAGGCGGGCACAGATACGCAGTATTTT. Protein product: CASKPQAGTDTQYF.

V usage is TRBV6-6 and J usage is TRBJ1-4; TRBD1 matches 7 bases. The trim removed 7 bases at V and 15 bases at J, leaving 11 bases unmatched. Germline CDR1 is MNHNY and CDR2 is SVGAGI (reference sequence). The CDR3 is made up of 12 amino acids. CDR3 protein: CASTPRDSYLFF. The DNA for the CDR3 is TGTGCCAGCACCCCCCGGGACAGCTATTTGTTTTTT.

The chain combines TRBV9 with TRBJ2-1, with 8 positions matching TRBD2. Germline loops: CDR1 SGDLS, CDR2 YYNGEE. The CDR3 totals 15 residues. V shed 8 bases and J 0 bases; nucleotides not matched to a gene: 7. The CDR3 nucleotides read TGTGCCAGTGGGGCGGGGGGTCCCTCCTACAATGAGCAGTTCTTC. This encodes CASGAGGPSYNEQFF.

V gene TRBV25-1 combines with J gene TRBJ2-7; 9 bases are a match to TRBD1. This CDR3 is 13 amino acids long. Germline lookup yields CDR1 MGHDK and CDR2 SYGVNS. V lost 7 bases to trimming and J lost 5 bases; unmatched junction nucleotides: 6. In nucleotides, the CDR3 is TGTGCCAGCAAGGGACAGGGTGTCCACGAGCAGTACTTC. It encodes CASKGQGVHEQYF.

This clonotype was detected a few times. The chain couples TRBV2 to TRBJ1-6, with TRBD1 matching 10 bases. CDR1 is SNHLY and CDR2 is FYNNEI in the germline V gene. V lost 3 bases and J lost 9; bases outside the gene matches: 2. This CDR3 spans 14 amino acids. CDR3 sequence (DNA): TGTGCCAGCAGTGAGGACAGGGGGGGTTCACCCCTCCACTTT. Translation: CASSEDRGGSPLHF. Full variable domain (missing parts from reference TRBV2 and TRBJ1-6): EPEVTQTPSHQVTQMGQEVILRCVPISNHLYFYWYRQILGQKVEFLVSFYNNEISEKSEIFDDQFSVERPDGSNFTLKIRSTKLEDSAMYFCASSEDRGGSPLHFGNGTRLTVT.

This chain joins TRBV5-1 and TRBJ1-3, with D unclear. Germline assignment: CDR1 SGHRS and CDR2 YFSETQ. The CDR3 length is 15 residues. V was trimmed by 5 bases and J by 0 bases, leaving 12 bases between them. CDR3 sequence: CASSSFGVSGNTIYF. The CDR3 bases are TGCGCCAGCAGTTCCTTCGGAGTCTCTGGAAACACCATATATTTT.

This clonotype was detected many times. The chain uses TRBV12-3 or TRBV12-4 and TRBJ1-2; D not certain. Between the trimmed V and J ends, which lost 2 bases and 4 bases, there was a span of 8 bases. CDR3 length: 13 amino acids. In DNA, the CDR3 is TGTGCCAGCAGTTTAAGGCAGGCCTATGGCTACACCTTC. This translates into CASSLRQAYGYTF.

This clonotype has only a few counts. This chain connects TRBV20-1 to TRBJ2-1; TRBD1 matches at 9 bases. The V segment lost 1 base and the J segment 6 bases; nucleotides outside the gene matches: 7. The CDR3 sequence is 15 residues long. The V gene's germline CDR1 is DFQATT and CDR2 SNEGSKA (reference sequence). CDR3 DNA sequence: TGCAGTGCTAGAGCTATGACAGGGGGGACCAATGAGCAGTTCTTC. Residues: CSARAMTGGTNEQFF.

This chain connects TRBV6-2 or TRBV6-3 to TRBJ2-4; TRBD2 might be the D (7 bases). The DNA matches TRBJ2-7 better at its end, which makes the J call doubtful. The CDR3 consists of 18 residues. Germline V gene data show CDR1 as MNHEY and CDR2 as SVGEGT. Here the CDR3 DNA reads TGTGCCAGCAGTTACTCGGGGGCTTCCAGCGGGGTAACCTACGAGCAGTACTTC. This gives the protein CASSYSGASSGVTYEQYF.

A few counts support this clonotype. The chain employs TRBV6-6 and TRBJ1-2; TRBD1 matches 9 bases. The CDR3 contains 15 residues. J lost 8 bases, V lost 7 bases, and 14 bases had no gene match. The germline V gene has CDR1 MNHNY and CDR2 SVGAGI (reference sequence). The CDR3 bases are TGTGCCAGCATCCAGGACAGGGGCGCTCTTAGGGGCTACACCTTC. Translation: CASIQDRGALRGYTF.

The chain is built from TRBV30 and TRBJ1-2; 7 bases align to TRBD1. The CDR3 spans 12 residues. V dropped 6 bases and J dropped 5; count of bases not matched to a gene: 6. Germline assignment: CDR1 GTSNPN and CDR2 SVGIG (reference sequence). The CDR3 is CACDRVGYGYTF. CDR3 coding DNA: TGTGCCTGCGACAGGGTGGGATATGGCTACACCTTC.

V usage is TRBV10-3 and J usage is TRBJ2-5, with 10 bases fitting TRBD2. Germline V gives CDR1 ENHRY, CDR2 SYGVKD. V trimming: 3 bases; J trimming: 4 bases; junction bases outside the gene matches: 5. The CDR3 contains 15 residues. CDR3 sequence: CAISDSGGPGETQYF. Written as DNA, the CDR3 is TGTGCCATCAGTGATAGCGGGGGGCCCGGAGAGACCCAGTACTTC.

Turning to this clonotype: Its ends do not fully match the called genes, so a read error is possible. The rearrangement links TRBV12-3 or TRBV12-4 to TRBJ2-3, with unresolved D. CDR3 length: 12 residues. CDR3 residues: CPSSRTQDTQYF. DNA of the CDR3: TGTCCCAGCAGTCGGACCCAGGATACGCAGTATTTT.

This chain uses TRBV29-1 with TRBJ1-2; 7 bases are shared with TRBD1. V dropped 6 bases and J dropped 8; count of bases not matched to a gene: 15. Looked up from germline, CDR1 is SQVTM and CDR2 is ANQGSEA. The CDR3 is 14 amino acids. The CDR3 reads CSVFGGDSGRGYTF. DNA for the CDR3: TGCAGCGTCTTTGGGGGGGACAGCGGAAGGGGCTACACCTTC.

The gene calls are TRBV12-3 or TRBV12-4 and TRBJ2-7; no definite D call. This CDR3 has 14 residues. The V end was cut by 1 base, the J end by 7 bases, with 14 bases between. CDR3 amino acids: CASSLGLAHNEQYF. CDR3 DNA: TGTGCCAGCAGTTTAGGATTAGCCCACAATGAGCAGTACTTC.

The V gene is TRBV29-1, the J gene TRBJ2-6; D is perhaps TRBD1 (5 bases). Germline V gene data show CDR1 as SQVTM and CDR2 as ANQGSEA. V shed 6 bases and J shed 0 bases, with 9 bases lying between them. The CDR3 runs to 14 residues. CDR3: CSVIDSSGANVLTF. The CDR3 DNA sequence: TGCAGCGTAATCGACAGCTCTGGGGCCAACGTCCTGACTTTC.

In this sample, this clonotype turned up a few times. V and J are TRBV9 and TRBJ2-1; 14 bases align to TRBD2. Germline values: CDR1 SGDLS, CDR2 YYNGEE. The V gene end was trimmed by 7 bases and the J gene end by 3 bases; junction bases not matched to a gene: 9. The CDR3 consists of 17 residues. CDR3: CASGLTSGGGIYNEQFF. The CDR3 nucleotides are TGTGCCAGCGGATTGACTAGCGGGGGGGGGATCTACAATGAGCAGTTCTTC.

This clonotype has a handful of counts. The CDR3: CASSQGSGEQFF. The CDR3 region has the DNA TGTGCCAGCAGCCAAGGAAGTGGTGAGCAGTTCTTC. The chain links TRBV3-1 to TRBJ2-1; D uncertain. The CDR3 runs to 12 residues. Trimming shortened V by 1 base and J by 9 bases, and 7 bases separated the two germline ends. CDR1 is LGHDT, CDR2 YNNKEL, per germline (reference sequence).

The chain couples TRBV29-1 to TRBJ1-2; 8 bases align to TRBD1. The trim removed 4 bases at V and 3 bases at J, leaving 7 bases unmatched. The germline CDR1 and CDR2 sequences are SQVTM and ANQGSEA. This CDR3 is built from 14 residues. The CDR3 loop reads CSVVGRGHHYGYTF. The CDR3 coding sequence is TGCAGCGTTGTGGGCAGGGGGCATCACTATGGCTACACCTTC.

This rearrangement joins TRBV27 to TRBJ2-7; 11 bases are shared with TRBD2. V was pared by 0 bases and J by 2 bases, with 9 bases of the junction left unmatched. The CDR3 has 18 amino acids. Germline V gene sequence: CDR1 MNHEY, CDR2 SMNVEV (reference sequence). CDR3 region: CASSLSRSGRGLTYEQYF. In DNA form, the CDR3 reads TGTGCCAGCAGTTTATCTCGTAGCGGGAGGGGATTAACCTACGAGCAGTACTTC.